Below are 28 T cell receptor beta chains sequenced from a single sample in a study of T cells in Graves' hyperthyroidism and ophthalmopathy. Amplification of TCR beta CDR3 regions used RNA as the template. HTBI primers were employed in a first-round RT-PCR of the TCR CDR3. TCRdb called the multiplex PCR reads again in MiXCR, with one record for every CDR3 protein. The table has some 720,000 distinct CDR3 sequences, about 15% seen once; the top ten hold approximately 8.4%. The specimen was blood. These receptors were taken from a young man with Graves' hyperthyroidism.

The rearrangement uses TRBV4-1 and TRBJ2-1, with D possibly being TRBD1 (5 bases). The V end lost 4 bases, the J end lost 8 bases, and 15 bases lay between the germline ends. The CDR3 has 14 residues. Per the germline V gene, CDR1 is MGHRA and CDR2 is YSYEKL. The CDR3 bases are TGCGCCAGCAGCCCCATGGGGCCAACGGATGAGCAGTTCTTC. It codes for CASSPMGPTDEQFF.

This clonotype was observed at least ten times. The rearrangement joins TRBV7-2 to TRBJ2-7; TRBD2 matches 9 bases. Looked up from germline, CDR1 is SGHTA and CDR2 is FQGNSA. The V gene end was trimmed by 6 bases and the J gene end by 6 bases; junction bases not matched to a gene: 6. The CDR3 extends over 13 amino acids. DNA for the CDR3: TGTGCCAGCAGGCCGACTAGCGGCCTCGAGCAGTACTTC. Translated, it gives CASRPTSGLEQYF.

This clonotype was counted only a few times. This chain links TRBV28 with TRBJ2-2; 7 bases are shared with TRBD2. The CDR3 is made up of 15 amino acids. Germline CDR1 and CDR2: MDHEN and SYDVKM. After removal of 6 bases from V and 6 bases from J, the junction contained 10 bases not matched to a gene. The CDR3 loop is CASRLTSLGPGELFF. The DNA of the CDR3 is TGTGCCAGCAGACTGACTAGCTTAGGGCCCGGGGAGCTGTTTTTT. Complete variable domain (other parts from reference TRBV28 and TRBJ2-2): DVKVTQSSRYLVKRTGEKVFLECVQDMDHENMFWYRQDPGLGLRLIYFSYDVKMKEKGDIPEGYSVSREKKERFSLILESASTNQTSMYLCASRLTSLGPGELFFGEGSRLTVL.

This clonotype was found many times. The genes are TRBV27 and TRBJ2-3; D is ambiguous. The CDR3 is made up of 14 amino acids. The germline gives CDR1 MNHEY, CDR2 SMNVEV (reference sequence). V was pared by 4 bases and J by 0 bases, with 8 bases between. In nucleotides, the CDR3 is TGTGCCAGCAGTTCGCAACAAAGCACAGATACGCAGTATTTT. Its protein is CASSSQQSTDTQYF.

CDR3: CASSSTTGGITEAFF. The CDR3 bases are TGTGCCAGCAGTTCTACGACAGGGGGCATCACTGAAGCTTTCTTT. The chain links TRBV12-3 or TRBV12-4 to TRBJ1-1; 10 bases align to TRBD1. CDR3 size: 15 residues. The V gene end was trimmed by 4 bases and the J gene end by 4 bases; junction bases not matched to a gene: 6.

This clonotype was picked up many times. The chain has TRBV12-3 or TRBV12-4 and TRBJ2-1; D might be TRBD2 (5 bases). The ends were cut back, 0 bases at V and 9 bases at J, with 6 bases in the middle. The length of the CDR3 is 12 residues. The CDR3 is CASSLARGEQFF. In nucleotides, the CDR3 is TGTGCCAGCAGTTTAGCACGGGGTGAGCAGTTCTTC.

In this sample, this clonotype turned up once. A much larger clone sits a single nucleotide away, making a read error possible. For the CDR3, the DNA is TGTGCCAGCAGCGCAGGACTAGCGAGAGGTTATTATTCAGATACGCAGTATTTT. Encoded protein: CASSAGLARGYYSDTQYF. The chain joins TRBV5-5 to TRBJ2-3; 9 positions agree with TRBD2. V was pared by 4 bases and J by 4 bases, with 16 bases of the junction left unmatched. The CDR3 runs 18 residues. Germline V CDR1 and CDR2: SGHKS, YYEKEE (reference sequence).

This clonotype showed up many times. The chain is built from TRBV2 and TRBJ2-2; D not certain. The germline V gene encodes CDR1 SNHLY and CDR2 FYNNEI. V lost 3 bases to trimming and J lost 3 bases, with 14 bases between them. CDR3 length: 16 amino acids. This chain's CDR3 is CASSEMTRLDTGELFF. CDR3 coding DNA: TGTGCCAGCAGTGAGATGACTCGACTCGACACCGGGGAGCTGTTTTTT.

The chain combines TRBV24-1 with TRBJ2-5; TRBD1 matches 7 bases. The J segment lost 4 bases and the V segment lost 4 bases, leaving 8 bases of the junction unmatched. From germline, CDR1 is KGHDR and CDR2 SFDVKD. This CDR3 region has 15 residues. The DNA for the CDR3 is TGTGCCACCAGTGACCCAAGACAGGGATCAGAGACCCAGTACTTC. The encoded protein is CATSDPRQGSETQYF.

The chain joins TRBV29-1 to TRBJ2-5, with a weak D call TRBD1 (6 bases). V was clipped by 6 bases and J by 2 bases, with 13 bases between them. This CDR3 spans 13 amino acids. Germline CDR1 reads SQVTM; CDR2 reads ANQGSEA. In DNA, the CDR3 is TGCAGCGTCCGCAGGGGCTATCAAGAGACCCAGTACTTC. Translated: CSVRRGYQETQYF. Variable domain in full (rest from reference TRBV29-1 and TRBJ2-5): SAVISQKPSRDICQRGTSLTIQCQVDSQVTMMFWYRQQPGQSLTLIATANQGSEATYESGFVIDKFPISRPNLTFSTLTVSNMSPEDSSIYLCSVRRGYQETQYFGPGTRLLVL.

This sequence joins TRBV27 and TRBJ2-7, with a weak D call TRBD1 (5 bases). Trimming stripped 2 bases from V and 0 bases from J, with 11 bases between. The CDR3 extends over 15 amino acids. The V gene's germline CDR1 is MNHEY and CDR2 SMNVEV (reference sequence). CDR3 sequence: CASSLQGRLSYEQYF. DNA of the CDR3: TGTGCCAGCAGTTTACAGGGTCGGCTCTCCTACGAGCAGTACTTC.

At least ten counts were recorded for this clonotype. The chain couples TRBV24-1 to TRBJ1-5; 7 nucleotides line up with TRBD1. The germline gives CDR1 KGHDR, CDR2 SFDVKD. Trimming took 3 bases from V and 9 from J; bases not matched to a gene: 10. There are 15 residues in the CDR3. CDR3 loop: CATSDQDRRDPPQHF. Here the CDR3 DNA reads TGTGCCACCAGTGATCAGGACAGGCGTGATCCGCCCCAGCATTTT.

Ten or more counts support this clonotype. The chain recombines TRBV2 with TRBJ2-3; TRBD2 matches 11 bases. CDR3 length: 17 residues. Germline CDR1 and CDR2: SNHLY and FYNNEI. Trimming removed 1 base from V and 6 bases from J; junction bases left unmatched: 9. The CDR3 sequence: CASSEGVLAGVVDTQYF. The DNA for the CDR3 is TGTGCCAGCAGTGAAGGGGTACTAGCGGGAGTAGTGGATACGCAGTATTTT.

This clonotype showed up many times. The CDR3 DNA reads as TGTGCCAGCTCACCACCCGACAAGAACACTGAAGCTTTCTTT. Protein: CASSPPDKNTEAFF. The chain is built from TRBV18 and TRBJ1-1; D is unclear. Trimming pared 0 bases from V and 1 base from J, leaving 6 bases between. Germline V gene data show CDR1 as KGHSH and CDR2 as LQKENI. The CDR3 runs 14 residues.

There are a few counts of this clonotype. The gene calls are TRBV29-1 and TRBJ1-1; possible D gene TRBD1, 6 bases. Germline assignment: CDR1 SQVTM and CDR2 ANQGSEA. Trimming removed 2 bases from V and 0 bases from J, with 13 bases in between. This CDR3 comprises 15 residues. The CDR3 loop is CSVETGHRMNTEAFF. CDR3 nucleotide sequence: TGCAGCGTTGAAACGGGACACCGTATGAACACTGAAGCTTTCTTT.

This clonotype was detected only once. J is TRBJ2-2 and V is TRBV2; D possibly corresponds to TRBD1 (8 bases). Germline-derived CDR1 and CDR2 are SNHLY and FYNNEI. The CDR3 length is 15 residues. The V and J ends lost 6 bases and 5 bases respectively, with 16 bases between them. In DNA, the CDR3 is TGTGCCAGCAGGGACAACAGGGGGGGTACCGGGGAGCTGTTTTTT. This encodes CASRDNRGGTGELFF.

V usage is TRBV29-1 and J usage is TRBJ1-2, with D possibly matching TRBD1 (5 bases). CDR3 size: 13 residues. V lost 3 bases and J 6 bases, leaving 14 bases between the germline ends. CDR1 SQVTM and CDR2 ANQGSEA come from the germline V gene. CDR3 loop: CSVEPGGTDGYTF. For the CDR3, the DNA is TGCAGCGTTGAGCCGGGGGGGACGGATGGCTACACCTTC.

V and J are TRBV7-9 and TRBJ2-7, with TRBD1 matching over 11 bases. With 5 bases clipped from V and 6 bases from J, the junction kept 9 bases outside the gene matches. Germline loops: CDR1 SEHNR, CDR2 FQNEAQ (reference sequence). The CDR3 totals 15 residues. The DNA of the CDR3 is TGTGCCAGCAGCGGACGGACAGGGGGCTTCGGCGAGCAGTACTTC. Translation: CASSGRTGGFGEQYF.

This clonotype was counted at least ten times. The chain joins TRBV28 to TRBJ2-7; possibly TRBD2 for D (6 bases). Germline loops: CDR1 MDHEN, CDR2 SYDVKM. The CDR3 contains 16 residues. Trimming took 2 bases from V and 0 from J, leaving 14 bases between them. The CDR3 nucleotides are TGTGCCAGCAGTTTAAGAAGTTTCGGGAGCTCCTACGAGCAGTACTTC. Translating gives CASSLRSFGSSYEQYF.

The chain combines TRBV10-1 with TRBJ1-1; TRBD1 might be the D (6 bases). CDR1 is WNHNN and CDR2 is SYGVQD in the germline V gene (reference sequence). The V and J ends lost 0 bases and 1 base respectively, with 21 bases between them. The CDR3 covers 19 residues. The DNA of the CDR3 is TGCGCCAGCAGTGAGTCTCGTCTTGTCGGCAGGGGACGGAACACTGAAGCTTTCTTT. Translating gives CASSESRLVGRGRNTEAFF.

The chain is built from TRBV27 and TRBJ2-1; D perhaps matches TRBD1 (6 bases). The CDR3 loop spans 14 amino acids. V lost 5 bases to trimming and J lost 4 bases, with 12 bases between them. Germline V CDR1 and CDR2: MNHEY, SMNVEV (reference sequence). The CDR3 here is CASSVNQGYNEQFF. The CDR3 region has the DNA TGTGCCAGCAGTGTTAATCAGGGGTACAATGAGCAGTTCTTC.

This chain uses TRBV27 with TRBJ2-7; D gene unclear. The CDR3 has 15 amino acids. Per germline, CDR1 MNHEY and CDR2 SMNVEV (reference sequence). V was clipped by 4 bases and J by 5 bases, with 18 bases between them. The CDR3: CASSWMEKLIDEQYF. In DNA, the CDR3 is TGTGCCAGCAGTTGGATGGAAAAACTAATCGACGAGCAGTACTTC.

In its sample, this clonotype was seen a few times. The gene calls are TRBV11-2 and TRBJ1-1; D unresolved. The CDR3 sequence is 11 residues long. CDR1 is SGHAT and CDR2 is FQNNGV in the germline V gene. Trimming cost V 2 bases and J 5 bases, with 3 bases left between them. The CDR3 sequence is CASSLMTEAFF. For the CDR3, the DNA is TGTGCCAGCAGCTTAATGACTGAAGCTTTCTTT. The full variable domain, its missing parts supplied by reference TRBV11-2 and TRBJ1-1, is EAGVAQSPRYKIIEKRQSVAFWCNPISGHATLYWYQQILGQGPKLLIQFQNNGVVDDSQLPKDRFSAERLKGVDSTLKIQPAKLEDSAVYLCASSLMTEAFFGQGTRLTVV.

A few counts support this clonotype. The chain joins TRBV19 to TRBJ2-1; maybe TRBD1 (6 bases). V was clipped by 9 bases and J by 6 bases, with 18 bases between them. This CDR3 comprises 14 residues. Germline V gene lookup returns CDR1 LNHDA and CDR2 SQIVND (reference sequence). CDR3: CASQITDSGNEQFF. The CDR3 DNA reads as TGTGCCAGCCAGATAACGGACAGCGGCAATGAGCAGTTCTTC.

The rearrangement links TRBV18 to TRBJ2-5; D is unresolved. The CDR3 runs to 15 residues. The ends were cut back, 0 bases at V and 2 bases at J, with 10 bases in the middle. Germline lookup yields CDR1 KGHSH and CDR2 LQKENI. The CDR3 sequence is CASSPPNSVQETQYF. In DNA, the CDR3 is TGTGCCAGCTCACCACCGAACTCAGTTCAAGAGACCCAGTACTTC.

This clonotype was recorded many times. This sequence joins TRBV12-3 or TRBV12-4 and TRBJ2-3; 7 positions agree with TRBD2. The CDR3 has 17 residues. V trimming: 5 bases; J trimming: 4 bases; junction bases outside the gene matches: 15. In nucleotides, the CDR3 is TGTGCCAGCAGTAGGGCTAGCGGAATCAGATGGGCAGATACGCAGTATTTT. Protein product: CASSRASGIRWADTQYF.

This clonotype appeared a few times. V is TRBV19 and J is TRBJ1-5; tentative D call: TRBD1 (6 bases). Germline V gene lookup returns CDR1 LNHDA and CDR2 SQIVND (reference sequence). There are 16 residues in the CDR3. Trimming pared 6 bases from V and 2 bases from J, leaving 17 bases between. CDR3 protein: CASRWTAGMGNQPQHF. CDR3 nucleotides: TGTGCCAGTAGGTGGACAGCCGGCATGGGCAATCAGCCCCAGCATTTT.

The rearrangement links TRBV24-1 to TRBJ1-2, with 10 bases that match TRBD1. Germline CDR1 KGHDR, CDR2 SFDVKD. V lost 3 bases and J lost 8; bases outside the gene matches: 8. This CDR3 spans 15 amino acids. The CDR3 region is CATSDAGTGVGGYTF. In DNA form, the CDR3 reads TGTGCCACCAGTGATGCCGGGACAGGGGTTGGAGGCTACACCTTC.